This T cell receptor (beta chain) was observed in a study of vaccination and CD4 T cells after COVID-19 (dated by TCRdb to about 2022). For context, the study as a whole: Every convalescent patient had a positive nasal swab PCR test for SARS-CoV-2, with mild disease in roughly nine patients and severe disease in one. In the convalescent cohort there were six males and four females, among whom were two Hispanic individuals, seven Caucasians, two Asians and one multiracial person. Participants received two doses of either the Pfizer-BioNTech BNT162b2 vaccine (n=8) or the Moderna mRNA-1273 vaccine (n=2). Post-COVID blood samples were collected from convalescent patients a median of around 100 days after diagnosis, with a range of about 35 to 161 days. The time from the second vaccine dose to post-vaccine blood sampling had a median of roughly 79 days and ranged from about 12 to 241 days. Culture stimuli were overlapping spike peptide pools from SARS-CoV-2 and from the common cold coronaviruses HCoV-NL63, HCoV-OC43 and HCoV-229E. In control cultures, a CEFX viral epitope pool was used as positive control, an HIV-1 Nef peptide pool was used as negative control, or no peptide was added. The spike-specific CD4+ TCR repertoire was compared before and after mRNA vaccination in nine to ten COVID-19 convalescent patients and a handful of infection-naive healthy vaccine recipients. What the study reported, not specific to this receptor: Relatively few convalescent patients were included in the study, and early timepoints after natural infection were not analyzed. Of the vaccine-specific clones found in convalescent patients, nearly all (304 of 307) were mono-reactive for SARS-CoV-2 spike instead of being cross-reactive with common cold coronaviruses. An increase in the median number of SARS-CoV-2-reactive clonotypes from more than 20 after infection to roughly 36 after vaccination was observed, but the change was not found to be significant. Among the post-vaccine SARS-CoV-2-reactive clones in convalescent patients, a median around 90% showed up only after vaccination, which suggests vaccine-specific priming.

Libraries were built with PCR. TCR sequencing of DNA from cultured CD4+ T cells used the Oncomine TCR Beta short-read assay at the Johns Hopkins FTIC core. The QIAamp micro DNA kit was used to extract genomic DNA from the cultured CD4+ T cells. Oncomine TCR Beta libraries from cultured CD4+ T cells were pooled with unique dual indexes and sequenced on an Illumina iSeq 100. In the paper's pipeline: Non-productive sequences were removed, and CDR3s not starting with C, not ending with F or W, or shorter than 7 amino acids were discarded. Antigen-specific clonotypes were identified using the MANAFEST web application through comparison of peptide-stimulated wells with reference and other culture wells. Positive clones required FDR below 0.05, an odds ratio above 5, and productive frequency above 0.1% in at least two of three replicate wells. Clonotypes that were significantly expanded in both SARS-CoV-2 spike wells and at least one common cold coronavirus spike condition were defined as cross-reactive. Using R version 3.6.1, CDR3 homology was evaluated through Levenshtein distances (stringdist) along with unrooted phylogenetic trees (ape). The public reads were run again by TCRdb, first through fastp at Q25 and then through MiXCR, and only productive beta chains were kept. Rows with one shared CDR3 protein collapse into an entry with the most common genes and DNA. These V and J calls are TCRdb output, not the study's own analysis. The sample table holds about 18,000 distinct CDR3 sequences, of which around 45% were seen once. 7.2% of the sample comes from the top ten.

What this sample's treatment or condition label stands for: approximately 9-day PBMC culture with coronavirus spike peptide pools or control peptides (ViraFEST assay). The ViraFEST assay, used in the study, expanded antigen-specific T cells with peptide pools and then identified the expanded clonotypes through TCR sequencing. The positive SARS-CoV-2 PCR tests of the convalescent patients were dated from March to December 2020, before the Alpha, Beta and Delta variants emerged in the United States. Approximately 1.8 million PBMCs per well were cultured in IMDM with approximately 5.2% human AB serum and 8 to 10 IU/ml IL-2, plus 10 ug/ml peptide pools. On days 3 and 7, half of the culture medium was replaced with fresh IL-2-containing medium. Once the cells had been in culture for around nine days, the EasySep CD4+ T cell isolation kit was used to isolate CD4+ T cells by negative selection. Ficoll-Paque Plus gradient centrifugation was used to isolate PBMCs from whole blood, and the isolated PBMCs were then either used fresh or cryopreserved at -140C. Culture conditions were generally each tested in triplicate wells.

V is cut by 2 bases and J by 5 bases, and the space between the germline ends is 17 bases. The CDR3 starts with the cysteine, ends with the phenylalanine, and has 16 residues. Only the CDR3 DNA stays, 48 bases, in frame from base 1. CDR1 and CDR2 (KGHDR, SFDVKD) derive from the germline V gene. Points on this clonotype: Its specific antigen is unknown. It has no much larger one-base neighbor in the sample; base qualities were not kept.

This sequence originates from a human donor who had recovered from COVID-19. The material sequenced was CD4+ T cells from blood, cultured in vitro, taken after SARS-CoV-2 vaccination. In this chain, TRBV24-1 is recombined with TRBJ2-5, with no D gene named confidently. The bases are TGTGCCACCAGTGATTCGTTCTACGGCGTGGGGGAGACCCAGTACTTC. It encodes CATSDSFYGVGETQYF.